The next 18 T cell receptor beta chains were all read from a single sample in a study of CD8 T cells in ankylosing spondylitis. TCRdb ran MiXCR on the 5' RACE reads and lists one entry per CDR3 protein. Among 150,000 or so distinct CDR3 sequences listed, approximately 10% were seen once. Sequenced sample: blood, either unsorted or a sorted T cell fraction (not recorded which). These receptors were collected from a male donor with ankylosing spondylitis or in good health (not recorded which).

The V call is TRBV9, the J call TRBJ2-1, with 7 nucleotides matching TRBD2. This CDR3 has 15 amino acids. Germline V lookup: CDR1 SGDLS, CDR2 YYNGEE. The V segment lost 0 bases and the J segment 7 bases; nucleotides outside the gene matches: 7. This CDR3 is CASSVGVGGMNEQFF. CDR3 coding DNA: TGTGCCAGCAGCGTAGGGGTCGGGGGGATGAATGAGCAGTTCTTC.

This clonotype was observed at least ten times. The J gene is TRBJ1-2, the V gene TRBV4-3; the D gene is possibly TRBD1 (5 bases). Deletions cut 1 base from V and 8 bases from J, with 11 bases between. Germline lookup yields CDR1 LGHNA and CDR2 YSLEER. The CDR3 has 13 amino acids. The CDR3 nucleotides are TGCGCCAGCAGCCAAGGGGCAGGGAGGGGCTACACCTTC. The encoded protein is CASSQGAGRGYTF.

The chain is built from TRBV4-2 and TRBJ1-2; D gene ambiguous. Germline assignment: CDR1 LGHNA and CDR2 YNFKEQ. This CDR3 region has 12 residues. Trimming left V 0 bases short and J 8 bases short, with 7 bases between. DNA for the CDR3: TGTGCCAGCAGCCAAGACCAATGGGGCTACACCTTC. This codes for CASSQDQWGYTF.

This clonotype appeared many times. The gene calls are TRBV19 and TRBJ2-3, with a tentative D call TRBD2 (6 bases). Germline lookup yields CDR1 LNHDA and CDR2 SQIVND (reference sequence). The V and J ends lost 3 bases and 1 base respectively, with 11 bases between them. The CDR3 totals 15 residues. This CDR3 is CASSIGGKRTDTQYF. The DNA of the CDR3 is TGTGCCAGTAGTATCGGCGGGAAGCGCACAGATACGCAGTATTTT.

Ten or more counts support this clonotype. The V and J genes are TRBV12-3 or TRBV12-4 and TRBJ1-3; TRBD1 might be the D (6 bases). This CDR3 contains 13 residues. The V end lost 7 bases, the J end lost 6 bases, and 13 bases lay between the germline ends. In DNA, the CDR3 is TGTGCCAGCAATAACAGGGTGTCAAACACCATATATTTT. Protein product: CASNNRVSNTIYF.

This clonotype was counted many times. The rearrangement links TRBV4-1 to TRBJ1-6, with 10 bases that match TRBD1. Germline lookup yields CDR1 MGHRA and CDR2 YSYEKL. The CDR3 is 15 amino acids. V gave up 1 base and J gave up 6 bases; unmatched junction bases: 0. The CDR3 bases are TGCGCCAGCAGCCAAGGGGACAGGGGTAATTCACCCCTCCACTTT. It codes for CASSQGDRGNSPLHF.

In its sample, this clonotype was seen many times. The CDR3 reads CASRDNRGRGSPQHF. The CDR3 DNA reads TGTGCCAGCAGAGACAACAGGGGGCGTGGATCGCCCCAGCATTTT. The chain employs TRBV28 and TRBJ1-5, with 9 bases matching TRBD1. The germline gives CDR1 MDHEN, CDR2 SYDVKM. Trimming took 6 bases from V and 9 from J; bases not matched to a gene: 12. CDR3 size: 15 residues.

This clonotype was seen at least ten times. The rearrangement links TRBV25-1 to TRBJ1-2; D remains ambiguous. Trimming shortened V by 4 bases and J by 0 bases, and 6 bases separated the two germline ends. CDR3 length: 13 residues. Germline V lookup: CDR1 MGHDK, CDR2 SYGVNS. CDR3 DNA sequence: TGTGCCAGCAGTGTCGAATCTAACTATGGCTACACCTTC. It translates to CASSVESNYGYTF.

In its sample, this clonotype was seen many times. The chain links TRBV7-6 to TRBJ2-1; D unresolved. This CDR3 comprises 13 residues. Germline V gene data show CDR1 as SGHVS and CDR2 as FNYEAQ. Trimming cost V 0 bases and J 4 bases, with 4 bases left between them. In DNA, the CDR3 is TGTGCCAGCAGCTTAGCGCCATACAATGAGCAGTTCTTC. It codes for CASSLAPYNEQFF.

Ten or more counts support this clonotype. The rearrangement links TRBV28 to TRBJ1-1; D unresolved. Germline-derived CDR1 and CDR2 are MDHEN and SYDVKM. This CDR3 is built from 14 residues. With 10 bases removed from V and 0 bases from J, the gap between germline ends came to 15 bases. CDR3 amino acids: CATLITPMNTEAFF. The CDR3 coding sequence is TGTGCCACCTTGATCACCCCCATGAACACTGAAGCTTTCTTT.

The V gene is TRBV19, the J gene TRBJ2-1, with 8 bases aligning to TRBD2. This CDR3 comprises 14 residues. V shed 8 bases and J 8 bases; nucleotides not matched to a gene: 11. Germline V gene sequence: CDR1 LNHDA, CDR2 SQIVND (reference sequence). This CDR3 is CASRMSGSRDEQFF. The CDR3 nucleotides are TGTGCCAGTCGGATGAGCGGGAGTAGGGATGAGCAGTTCTTC.

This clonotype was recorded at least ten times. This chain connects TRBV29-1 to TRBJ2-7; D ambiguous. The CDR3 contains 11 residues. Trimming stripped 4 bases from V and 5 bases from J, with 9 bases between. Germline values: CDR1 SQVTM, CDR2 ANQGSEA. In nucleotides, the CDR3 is TGCAGCGTTGTATGGGTTGACGAGCAGTACTTC. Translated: CSVVWVDEQYF.

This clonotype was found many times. CDR3 protein: CASRVLGNTIYF. The CDR3 DNA reads as TGTGCCAGCAGGGTATTAGGAAACACCATATATTTT. This chain connects TRBV12-3 or TRBV12-4 to TRBJ1-3; D is uncertain. V lost 6 bases and J 4 bases, leaving 7 bases between the germline ends. This CDR3 is 12 amino acids long.

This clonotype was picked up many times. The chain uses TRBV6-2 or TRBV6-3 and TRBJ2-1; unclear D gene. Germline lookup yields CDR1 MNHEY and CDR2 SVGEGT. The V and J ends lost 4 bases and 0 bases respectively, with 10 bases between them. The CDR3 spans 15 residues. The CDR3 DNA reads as TGTGCCAGCAGTTCCCGCGGATACTCCTACAATGAGCAGTTCTTC. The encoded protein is CASSSRGYSYNEQFF.

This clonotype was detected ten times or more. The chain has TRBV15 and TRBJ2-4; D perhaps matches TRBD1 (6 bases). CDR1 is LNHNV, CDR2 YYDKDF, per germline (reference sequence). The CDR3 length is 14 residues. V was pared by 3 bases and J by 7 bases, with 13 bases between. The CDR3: CATSSRVGANIQYF. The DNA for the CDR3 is TGTGCCACCAGCAGTAGGGTGGGGGCGAACATTCAGTACTTC.

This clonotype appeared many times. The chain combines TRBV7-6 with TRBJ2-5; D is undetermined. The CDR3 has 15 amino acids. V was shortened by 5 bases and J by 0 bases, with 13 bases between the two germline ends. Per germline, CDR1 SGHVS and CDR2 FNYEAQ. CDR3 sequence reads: CASSARPENQETQYF. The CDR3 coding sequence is TGTGCCAGCAGCGCCCGCCCGGAGAACCAAGAGACCCAGTACTTC.

This chain's CDR3 is CASSYGQGRRTEAFF. The CDR3 DNA follows: TGCGCCAGCAGCTATGGACAGGGGAGAAGAACTGAAGCTTTCTTT. The chain joins TRBV5-1 to TRBJ1-1, with 9 bases that match TRBD1. This CDR3 has 15 amino acids. J was trimmed by 5 bases and V by 3 bases; bases with no gene match: 8. The germline V gene encodes CDR1 SGHRS and CDR2 YFSETQ.

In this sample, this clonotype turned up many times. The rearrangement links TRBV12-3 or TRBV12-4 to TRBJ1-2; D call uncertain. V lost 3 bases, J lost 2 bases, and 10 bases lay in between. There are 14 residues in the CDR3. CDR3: CASSFIGTNYGYTF. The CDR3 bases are TGTGCCAGCAGTTTTATTGGCACCAACTATGGCTACACCTTC.